Included here is one T cell receptor (beta chain) sequence, with context. This clonotype appeared a few times. Its cognate antigen has yet to be identified. No clone much larger than this one lies a single base away; base qualities are absent. This record comes from a study of T-cell reconstitution after alpha-beta-depleted transplantation in children (dated by TCRdb to the mid-2010s). Some background on the complete study: Using TCR repertoire profiling, the study followed T-cell immune reconstitution in a quantitative way in children after TCRalphabeta/CD19-depleted allogeneic hematopoietic cell transplantation.

Based on the germline V gene, the CDR1 and CDR2 sequences are KGHDR and SFDVKD. The CDR3 numbers 15 residues from cysteine through phenylalanine. Solely the CDR3 DNA is kept, with 45 bases framed from the first base. Relative to germline, V is 7 bases shorter and J is 7 bases shorter, with 19 bases between their ends. The library was made by PCR. Data came from an Illumina HiSeq 2500. TCR library preparation used molecular barcoding, with unique molecular identifiers applied to normalize quantification of the TCRbeta repertoire. The public sequencing data were trimmed at Q25 with fastp and processed into clonotypes with MiXCR by TCRdb, which kept only in-frame beta chains. A single entry per CDR3 protein holds the most common genes and DNA from its merged rows. A total of over 400,000 distinct CDR3 sequences appear in this sample, around 12% of them only once. Around 6.1% of the sample goes to the ten largest clones.

The chain employs TRBV24-1 and TRBJ2-1; the D gene is perhaps TRBD1, on 6 matching bases. Sequences were derived from PBMCs from the stem cell graft donor, sampled from the stem cell graft. This receptor was obtained from a human donor who donated a stem cell graft to a child with combined immunodeficiency. In nucleotide form, the sequence is TGTGCCACCAGCTCCACAGGGTCTCCCTGGAATGAGCAGTTCTTC. Its amino acids are CATSSTGSPWNEQFF.